This T cell receptor (beta chain) was obtained from a study of blood T cell repertoires in COVID-19. There are 15 residues in the CDR3. Germline V gene lookup returns CDR1 MNHEY and CDR2 SVGAGI. Trimming removed 6 bases from V and 7 bases from J, with 18 bases in between. A COVID-19 case was met by exposed participants within 2 weeks before study entry. Only in-frame clones appear in the TCRdb table, and some are missing; sequencing was by immunoSEQ multiplex PCR. This sample carries around 160,000 clones, 84% of them seen once, and the ten largest clones take 4.5% to 6%. The chain uses TRBV6-5 and TRBJ1-4; D gene ambiguous. The origin of this receptor is a woman aged 50 to 60 who had been exposed to COVID-19. Sequenced input: PBMCs or T cells enriched from blood (not recorded which). CDR3 DNA sequence: TGTGCCAGCAGAGAGGACCTCACCCGGGGTGAAAAACTGTTTTTT. This sequence encodes CASREDLTRGEKLFF.